A selection of T cell receptor beta chains follows, all from one sample in a study of blood T cell repertoires in COVID-19. Libraries were prepared by immunoSEQ multiplex PCR; TCRdb keeps only in-frame clonotypes and omits some of them. The table has tens of thousands of clones, roughly four fifths seen once. Specimen: peripheral blood. These receptor sequences come from a man between 65 and 85 years old with COVID-19, enrolled during active disease. CDR3s include the opening cysteine and the closing phenylalanine or tryptophan. Each record gives: CDR3 DNA, CDR3 protein, D gene, J gene, clone size, V gene. A D gene is named only where the DNA matches it firmly. The size of a clone is reported for some rows only, either as once, few or many, or as a class for expanded clones.

cdr3_nt: TGTGCCTGGAGTGTAGGACCTACAGGGGAGCAGTTCTTC; cdr3_aa: CAWSVGPTGEQFF; d_call: NA; j_call: TRBJ2-1; clone_size: once; v_call: TRBV30
cdr3_nt: TGTGCCAGCAGAAAGGGGGGGAATCAGCCCCAGCATTTT; cdr3_aa: CASRKGGNQPQHF; d_call: NA; j_call: TRBJ1-5; clone_size: NA; v_call: TRBV28
cdr3_nt: TGTGCCAGCAGCTTACTTTCAGGGGGAACGGAATCACCCCTCCACTTT; cdr3_aa: CASSLLSGGTESPLHF; d_call: TRBD1; j_call: TRBJ1-6; clone_size: NA; v_call: TRBV11-2
cdr3_nt: TGTGCCAGCGAAATTACGGGCAGCGGGGGTTGGGAGTTCTTC; cdr3_aa: CASEITGSGGWEFF; d_call: TRBD2; j_call: TRBJ2-1; clone_size: NA; v_call: TRBV2
cdr3_nt: TGTGCCAGCAGTTTAGAGGCAGGGAGGAGCAATCAGCCCCAGCATTTT; cdr3_aa: CASSLEAGRSNQPQHF; d_call: NA; j_call: TRBJ1-5; clone_size: few; v_call: TRBV27
cdr3_nt: TGTGCCAGCAGCGGTCCTCCGGGACAGGTCGCATCCTTGGTCCTGACTTTC; cdr3_aa: CASSGPPGQVASLVLTF; d_call: TRBD1; j_call: TRBJ2-6; clone_size: NA; v_call: TRBV7-3
cdr3_nt: TGTGCCAGCCGTCCTGGAGGCCCATACGAGCAGTACTTC; cdr3_aa: CASRPGGPYEQYF; d_call: NA; j_call: TRBJ2-7; clone_size: NA; v_call: TRBV27
cdr3_nt: TGTGCCAGCAGCCAGAACAGGGGGCGGAATTCACCCCTCCACTTT; cdr3_aa: CASSQNRGRNSPLHF; d_call: TRBD1; j_call: TRBJ1-6; clone_size: NA; v_call: TRBV4-2
cdr3_nt: TGTGCCAGCAGCTTAGATCGGGATTCCACTGAAGCTTTCTTT; cdr3_aa: CASSLDRDSTEAFF; d_call: NA; j_call: TRBJ1-1; clone_size: NA; v_call: TRBV7-2
cdr3_nt: TGTGCCAGCAGTCTTCCTCTTACCGGGACTGGAAGCAATCAGCCCCAGCATTTT; cdr3_aa: CASSLPLTGTGSNQPQHF; d_call: NA; j_call: TRBJ1-5; clone_size: NA; v_call: TRBV6-2/TRBV6-3
cdr3_nt: TGTGCCAGCAGCCCCCACCCCGGGACAGGGGAAGGCAATGAGCAGTTCTTC; cdr3_aa: CASSPHPGTGEGNEQFF; d_call: TRBD1; j_call: TRBJ2-1; clone_size: NA; v_call: TRBV7-2
cdr3_nt: TGTGCCAGCAGCCAACAGCGGGACCACAATGAGCAGTTCTTC; cdr3_aa: CASSQQRDHNEQFF; d_call: TRBD2; j_call: TRBJ2-1; clone_size: NA; v_call: TRBV3-1/TRBV3-2
cdr3_nt: TGTGCCAGTACGGAGGGACTAGCGGGAGGGCCCGGGACCGGGGAGCTGTTTTTT; cdr3_aa: CASTEGLAGGPGTGELFF; d_call: TRBD2; j_call: TRBJ2-2; clone_size: NA; v_call: TRBV19
cdr3_nt: TGTGCCAGCAGCTTAACCAGTAGCGGGAGCTACAATGAGCAGTTCTTC; cdr3_aa: CASSLTSSGSYNEQFF; d_call: TRBD2; j_call: TRBJ2-1; clone_size: NA; v_call: TRBV7-6
cdr3_nt: TGCAGCGTGAGACAGGCGGCTGAAGCTTTCTTT; cdr3_aa: CSVRQAAEAFF; d_call: NA; j_call: TRBJ1-1; clone_size: NA; v_call: TRBV29-1
cdr3_nt: TGTGCCAGTAGACCCGGACAGGGTCAAGAGACCCAGTACTTC; cdr3_aa: CASRPGQGQETQYF; d_call: TRBD1; j_call: TRBJ2-5; clone_size: NA; v_call: TRBV19
cdr3_nt: TGCGCCAGCAGCTTTGCCTCCGGGACAGGGCCCTACGAGCAGTACTTC; cdr3_aa: CASSFASGTGPYEQYF; d_call: TRBD1; j_call: TRBJ2-7; clone_size: NA; v_call: TRBV5-1
cdr3_nt: TGTGCCAGCAACCCGGGGGGAAAGAAAAATGAGCAGTTCTTC; cdr3_aa: CASNPGGKKNEQFF; d_call: TRBD2; j_call: TRBJ2-1; clone_size: NA; v_call: TRBV28
cdr3_nt: TGTGCCAGCTCACCAGGGGGCTCGAGCTCCTACGAGCAGTACTTC; cdr3_aa: CASSPGGSSSYEQYF; d_call: NA; j_call: TRBJ2-7; clone_size: NA; v_call: TRBV18
cdr3_nt: TGTGCCAGCAGTGGGCCAGGTGGCAATCAGCCCCAGCATTTT; cdr3_aa: CASSGPGGNQPQHF; d_call: NA; j_call: TRBJ1-5; clone_size: NA; v_call: TRBV2
cdr3_nt: TGTGCCAGCAGCGTCGGTTCAGGGAGGACTGAAGCTTTCTTT; cdr3_aa: CASSVGSGRTEAFF; d_call: NA; j_call: TRBJ1-1; clone_size: NA; v_call: TRBV9
cdr3_nt: TGTGCCAGCAGCTTCTCAGGGCTTGCGGACACTGAAGCTTTCTTT; cdr3_aa: CASSFSGLADTEAFF; d_call: NA; j_call: TRBJ1-1; clone_size: NA; v_call: TRBV4-2
cdr3_nt: TGTGCCAGCAGTGAGGGACAGGGAGCCGGAAACACCATATATTTT; cdr3_aa: CASSEGQGAGNTIYF; d_call: TRBD1; j_call: TRBJ1-3; clone_size: NA; v_call: TRBV2
cdr3_nt: TGTGCCAGCAAGGCTCGAGGACAGAACAATCAGCCCCAGCATTTT; cdr3_aa: CASKARGQNNQPQHF; d_call: NA; j_call: TRBJ1-5; clone_size: NA; v_call: TRBV6-5
cdr3_nt: TGTGCCAGCAGTTATGTGGGACATTTCTACGAGCAGTACTTC; cdr3_aa: CASSYVGHFYEQYF; d_call: NA; j_call: TRBJ2-7; clone_size: few; v_call: TRBV6-5
cdr3_nt: TGCGCCAGCAGCTTTGGTCTGGGGGGGCAATTTGGAAACACCATATATTTT; cdr3_aa: CASSFGLGGQFGNTIYF; d_call: NA; j_call: TRBJ1-3; clone_size: NA; v_call: TRBV5-1
cdr3_nt: TGTGCCAGCGGGCAGGGATCGGCGAGGTGGGCTGAAGCTTTCTTT; cdr3_aa: CASGQGSARWAEAFF; d_call: NA; j_call: TRBJ1-1; clone_size: once; v_call: TRBV3-1/TRBV3-2
cdr3_nt: TGTGCCAGCAGTGGTGGACAGCCGACCGGGGAGCTGTTTTTT; cdr3_aa: CASSGGQPTGELFF; d_call: NA; j_call: TRBJ2-2; clone_size: NA; v_call: TRBV6-4
cdr3_nt: TGTGCCAGTAGTATTAGGCGGGCGAACACTGAAGCTTTCTTT; cdr3_aa: CASSIRRANTEAFF; d_call: NA; j_call: TRBJ1-1; clone_size: NA; v_call: TRBV19
cdr3_nt: TGTGCCAGCAGCCAAGAATCGGCTAGCGGGAGGGCCTTTAATTATGAGCAGTTCTTC; cdr3_aa: CASSQESASGRAFNYEQFF; d_call: TRBD2; j_call: TRBJ2-1; clone_size: NA; v_call: TRBV4-2
cdr3_nt: TGTGCCAGCAGCGCCTTGGGCAACCAAAGGGGGACTGAAGCTTTCTTT; cdr3_aa: CASSALGNQRGTEAFF; d_call: NA; j_call: TRBJ1-1; clone_size: NA; v_call: TRBV28
cdr3_nt: TGCGCCAGCAGCTGGACAGGCTATGGCTACACCTTC; cdr3_aa: CASSWTGYGYTF; d_call: TRBD1; j_call: TRBJ1-2; clone_size: NA; v_call: TRBV5-1
cdr3_nt: TGCAGCGTTGCTCTGGCTAGCGGGAGTGGCGAGCAGTACTTC; cdr3_aa: CSVALASGSGEQYF; d_call: TRBD2; j_call: TRBJ2-7; clone_size: NA; v_call: TRBV29-1
cdr3_nt: TGTGCCAGCAGAAGCAACCAGGGGATCACTGAAGCTTTCTTT; cdr3_aa: CASRSNQGITEAFF; d_call: NA; j_call: TRBJ1-1; clone_size: NA; v_call: TRBV6-5
cdr3_nt: TGTGCCAGCAGTTTGGGGCAATATGGCTACACCTTC; cdr3_aa: CASSLGQYGYTF; d_call: NA; j_call: TRBJ1-2; clone_size: NA; v_call: TRBV28
cdr3_nt: TGTGCCAGAGAATTTAGCTCTGGGGCCAACGTCCTGACTTTC; cdr3_aa: CAREFSSGANVLTF; d_call: NA; j_call: TRBJ2-6; clone_size: many; v_call: TRBV14
cdr3_nt: TGTGCCAGTAGACGTAGCGGGAGGGCCGCTGGTGAGCAGTTCTTC; cdr3_aa: CASRRSGRAAGEQFF; d_call: TRBD2; j_call: TRBJ2-1; clone_size: few; v_call: TRBV19
cdr3_nt: TGTGCCACCAGTGAACCGGACAGAAAACACACAGATACGCAGTATTTT; cdr3_aa: CATSEPDRKHTDTQYF; d_call: NA; j_call: TRBJ2-3; clone_size: NA; v_call: TRBV24-1
cdr3_nt: TGTGCCAGCAGCCTACAGACAGGGGCCCACAATGAGCAGTTCTTC; cdr3_aa: CASSLQTGAHNEQFF; d_call: TRBD1; j_call: TRBJ2-1; clone_size: NA; v_call: TRBV7-6
cdr3_nt: TGCGCCAGCAGCGTAGGTTGGTCAGGGGGCGACTATGGCTACACCTTC; cdr3_aa: CASSVGWSGGDYGYTF; d_call: TRBD1; j_call: TRBJ1-2; clone_size: NA; v_call: TRBV4-1
cdr3_nt: TGTGCCAGCGGGACAGAATTTTACGAGCAGTACTTC; cdr3_aa: CASGTEFYEQYF; d_call: TRBD1; j_call: TRBJ2-7; clone_size: NA; v_call: TRBV6-5
cdr3_nt: TGTGCCAGCAGCACCGGGACAGGGGGCAATCAGCCCCAGCATTTT; cdr3_aa: CASSTGTGGNQPQHF; d_call: TRBD1; j_call: TRBJ1-5; clone_size: NA; v_call: TRBV9
cdr3_nt: TGCGCCAGCAGCTACCGGGAGCCTAGCACAGATACGCAGTATTTT; cdr3_aa: CASSYREPSTDTQYF; d_call: NA; j_call: TRBJ2-3; clone_size: NA; v_call: TRBV5-1
cdr3_nt: TGTGCCAGCAGCTTAGTTCCTCTCCAAGAGACCCAGTACTTC; cdr3_aa: CASSLVPLQETQYF; d_call: NA; j_call: TRBJ2-5; clone_size: NA; v_call: TRBV7-2
cdr3_nt: TGTGCCAGCAGTGTCGGGATCGGAGAAGCTTTCTTT; cdr3_aa: CASSVGIGEAFF; d_call: NA; j_call: TRBJ1-1; clone_size: NA; v_call: TRBV6-4
cdr3_nt: TGTGCCAGCAGCCAAAACAGACAGAGCAACACTGAAGCTTTCTTT; cdr3_aa: CASSQNRQSNTEAFF; d_call: NA; j_call: TRBJ1-1; clone_size: few; v_call: TRBV4-2
cdr3_nt: TGTGCCAGCAGCTCAGGCGTGATGGCTAGCGGGAGCTACGAGCAGTACTTC; cdr3_aa: CASSSGVMASGSYEQYF; d_call: TRBD2; j_call: TRBJ2-7; clone_size: once; v_call: TRBV7-3
cdr3_nt: TGTGCCAGCAACGGGGCGGGGACTGAAGCTTTCTTT; cdr3_aa: CASNGAGTEAFF; d_call: NA; j_call: TRBJ1-1; clone_size: NA; v_call: TRBV11-2
cdr3_nt: TGTGCCAGTAGTAGATACAGGGATACTGAAGCTTTCTTT; cdr3_aa: CASSRYRDTEAFF; d_call: NA; j_call: TRBJ1-1; clone_size: NA; v_call: TRBV19
cdr3_nt: TGTGCCACCAGCACCGTGGACAGATATCCCTACAATGAGCAGTTCTTC; cdr3_aa: CATSTVDRYPYNEQFF; d_call: NA; j_call: TRBJ2-1; clone_size: NA; v_call: TRBV15
cdr3_nt: TGTGCCAGTAGTATAGGTAACGGCGGGGCTGAGCAGTTCTTC; cdr3_aa: CASSIGNGGAEQFF; d_call: NA; j_call: TRBJ2-1; clone_size: NA; v_call: TRBV19